Described below is a single T cell receptor beta chain sequence and its context. Its antigen remains unknown. Whole blood that had not undergone T cell sorting provided the isolated total RNA. Samples each yielded cDNA through eight separate reactions. From its re-call of the 5' RACE reads, TCRdb lists each CDR3 protein once, without DNA. In all, the sample yields 400,000 to 500,000 distinct CDR3 sequences. Germline CDR1 reads SGHTA; CDR2 reads FQGNSA. The CDR3 has 16 amino acids. This sample was taken from a study of monozygotic twins with inflammatory bowel disease. Findings and limits, study-wide: Clonotype overlap with others was lower in IBD patients than in healthy twins, a difference that was greatest with disease activity. No discrimination was achieved between different T cell subtypes.

The clonotype was recovered from a human donor with ulcerative colitis or Crohn's disease, or a healthy co-twin of an affected twin (not recorded which). The sample taken for sequencing was blood. This chain uses TRBV7-2 with TRBJ2-7; TCRdb's D gene call, TRBD2, goes unchecked for lack of DNA. This chain's CDR3 is CASSSAWEGGSYEQYF.